This passage covers 23 T cell receptor beta chains from one sample sequenced in a study of T cells in Graves' hyperthyroidism and ophthalmopathy. RNA transcripts provided the source from which TCR beta CDR3 regions were amplified. Initially, a first-round RT-PCR of the TCR CDR3 employed the HTBI primer set. Using its own MiXCR run on the multiplex PCR reads, TCRdb lists one record per CDR3 protein. The sample lists 450,000 to 700,000 distinct CDR3 sequences, about half occurring once. Sequenced sample: peripheral blood or thyroid tissue (not recorded which). Receptors were obtained from an adult woman with Graves' disease, either hyperthyroidism or ophthalmopathy (not recorded which).

The rearrangement links TRBV7-9 to TRBJ1-3, with D uncertain. Germline CDR1 and CDR2: SEHNR and FQNEAQ (reference sequence). Trimming left V 5 bases short and J 0 bases short, with 14 bases between. The CDR3 is 16 residues long. The CDR3 DNA reads TGTGCCAGCAGCGACGGACCGATACTCTCTGGAAACACCATATATTTT. Encoded protein: CASSDGPILSGNTIYF. The full variable domain, rest sourced from reference TRBV7-9 and TRBJ1-3, is DTGVSQNPRHKITKRGQNVTFRCDPISEHNRLYWYRQTLGQGPEFLTYFQNEAQLEKSRLLSDRFSAERPKGSFSTLEIQRTEQGDSAMYLCASSDGPILSGNTIYFGEGSWLTVV.

With regard to this clonotype: Mismatch with germline at one junction end may stem from a read error. DNA for the CDR3: TGTGCCAGCAGGTTAGGGGCGAACACTGAAGCTTTCTTT. This sequence encodes CASRLGANTEAFF. V usage is TRBV12-3 or TRBV12-4 and J usage is TRBJ1-1, with a possible D match to TRBD1 (5 bases). This CDR3 comprises 13 residues.

This rearrangement joins TRBV29-1 to TRBJ1-1; D is uncertain. This CDR3 comprises 13 residues. CDR1 is SQVTM and CDR2 is ANQGSEA in the germline V gene. The V and J ends lost 4 bases and 3 bases respectively, with 12 bases between them. The CDR3 spells CSVARREDTEAFF. In DNA form, the CDR3 reads TGCAGCGTTGCGAGGAGGGAGGACACTGAAGCTTTCTTT. Drawing the rest from reference TRBV29-1 and TRBJ1-1, the complete variable domain is SAVISQKPSRDICQRGTSLTIQCQVDSQVTMMFWYRQQPGQSLTLIATANQGSEATYESGFVIDKFPISRPNLTFSTLTVSNMSPEDSSIYLCSVARREDTEAFFGQGTRLTVV.

For this clonotype: This may arise from a read error, as a much more abundant clone is one base away. The rearrangement joins TRBV9 to TRBJ2-5; D may be TRBD1 or TRBD2 (5 bases each). This CDR3 has 19 residues. Germline CDR1 SGDLS, CDR2 YYNGEE. Trimming took off 4 bases at V and 11 bases at J, with 36 bases between the two ends. The CDR3 DNA is TGTGCCAGCAGCTCAATAGACACTAGGGACGACCTACTTAATGGGGAGCAGTACTTC. Its translation is CASSSIDTRDDLLNGEQYF.

This clonotype was detected only a few times. The rearrangement joins TRBV20-1 to TRBJ2-3, with D possibly TRBD2 on 5 matching bases. CDR3 size: 14 residues. Per the germline V gene, CDR1 is DFQATT and CDR2 is SNEGSKA (reference sequence). The germline V and J ends were trimmed by 5 bases and 0 bases, with 12 bases remaining between them. This CDR3 is CSAGSSASTDTQYF. The CDR3 coding sequence is TGCAGTGCTGGGAGTAGCGCGAGCACAGATACGCAGTATTTT.

This clonotype appeared once. The chain couples TRBV29-1 to TRBJ1-2; D unresolved. This CDR3 has 12 residues. The germline V and J ends were trimmed by 4 bases and 3 bases, with 9 bases remaining between them. CDR1 and CDR2 (germline): SQVTM, ANQGSEA. The CDR3 DNA reads as TGCAGCGTTGGAACAGAGTACTATGGCTACACCTTC. Its translation: CSVGTEYYGYTF.

This clonotype was recorded many times. The rearrangement joins TRBV4-2 to TRBJ2-7; TRBD1 might be the D (6 bases). The CDR3 loop spans 16 amino acids. Germline lookup yields CDR1 LGHNA and CDR2 YNFKEQ. V dropped 0 bases and J dropped 9 bases, with 21 bases sitting between them. The CDR3 region has the DNA TGTGCCAGCAGCCAAGATGGCAGGGGCCGGATTTATGGGCAGTACTTC. Protein: CASSQDGRGRIYGQYF.

The rearrangement links TRBV7-3 to TRBJ1-1; D is possibly TRBD1 (6 bases). Per germline, CDR1 SGHTA and CDR2 FQGTGA. V lost 4 bases, J lost 3 bases, and 12 bases lay in between. The CDR3 runs 14 residues. The CDR3 nucleotides are TGTGCCAGCAGCTACCAAAGGGGGGACACTGAAGCTTTCTTT. As protein: CASSYQRGDTEAFF.

This clonotype was counted ten times or more. The chain recombines TRBV5-1 with TRBJ2-5, with D tentatively TRBD2 (5 bases). Trimming removed 4 bases from V and 7 bases from J, with 11 bases in between. The CDR3 is 12 amino acids. Germline-derived CDR1 and CDR2 are SGHRS and YFSETQ. CDR3 loop: CASSGRGGTQYF. As DNA, the CDR3 is TGCGCCAGCAGCGGTCGAGGAGGGACCCAGTACTTC.

This chain links TRBV2 with TRBJ1-4, with D uncertain. V lost 11 bases, J lost 0 bases, and 16 bases lay in between. This CDR3 has 15 residues. CDR1 SNHLY and CDR2 FYNNEI come from the germline V gene. This CDR3 is CACRTSLATNEKLFF. In DNA, the CDR3 is TGTGCCTGTCGGACCAGCTTGGCAACTAATGAAAAACTGTTTTTT.

This rearrangement joins TRBV10-3 to TRBJ2-5, with 11 nucleotides matching TRBD2. Germline trimming cut 2 bases from V and 4 bases from J; bases unmatched to any gene: 12. This CDR3 has 18 residues. Germline V gives CDR1 ENHRY, CDR2 SYGVKD. DNA for the CDR3: TGTGCCATCAGTGAGATGGCTAGCGGGAGGTCGGTTGGAGAGACCCAGTACTTC. Its translation: CAISEMASGRSVGETQYF.

In this sample, this clonotype turned up many times. The genes are TRBV29-1 and TRBJ2-7, with 7 positions matching TRBD1. The V gene's germline CDR1 is SQVTM and CDR2 ANQGSEA. The CDR3 contains 15 residues. V trimming: 6 bases; J trimming: 3 bases; junction bases outside the gene matches: 14. CDR3 protein: CSVVTRQGRDYEQYF. CDR3 coding DNA: TGCAGCGTGGTGACCAGACAGGGTCGGGACTACGAGCAGTACTTC.

There are a few counts of this clonotype. This CDR3 is CASSPGTLGANVLTF. CDR3 DNA: TGTGCCAGCAGCCCCGGGACGTTGGGGGCCAACGTCCTGACTTTC. This chain uses TRBV9 with TRBJ2-6, with D perhaps given as TRBD1 or TRBD2 (5 bases each). Germline assignment: CDR1 SGDLS and CDR2 YYNGEE. The CDR3 loop spans 15 amino acids. The V and J ends lost 4 bases and 4 bases respectively, with 12 bases between them.

The chain is built from TRBV29-1 and TRBJ2-2; 9 positions agree with TRBD2. The CDR3 length is 14 residues. Germline loops: CDR1 SQVTM, CDR2 ANQGSEA. Trimming at V came to 7 bases and at J to 3 bases, leaving 6 bases not matched to a gene. Written as DNA, the CDR3 is TGCAGCGCCCCGCTAGCGGGGTACACCGGGGAGCTGTTTTTT. Protein sequence: CSAPLAGYTGELFF.

This clonotype was seen at least ten times. This rearrangement joins TRBV7-9 to TRBJ2-7; 7 bases align to TRBD2. The CDR3 consists of 15 residues. Per germline, CDR1 SEHNR and CDR2 FQNEAQ (reference sequence). V trimming: 5 bases; J trimming: 1 base; junction bases outside the gene matches: 8. The CDR3 bases are TGTGCCAGCAGCCAGCCCAGCGGGGAATCCTACGAGCAGTACTTC. It codes for CASSQPSGESYEQYF.

The sample holds a few counts of this clonotype. The rearrangement links TRBV5-1 to TRBJ2-7; 11 nucleotides align to TRBD2. Germline assignment: CDR1 SGHRS and CDR2 YFSETQ. Trimming at V came to 3 bases and at J to 5 bases, leaving 10 bases not matched to a gene. This CDR3 is built from 16 residues. The CDR3 nucleotides read TGCGCCAGCAGCTCCCTGACTAGCGGGACGGCTAACGAGCAGTACTTC. Translated: CASSSLTSGTANEQYF.

This clonotype has a count of ten or more. The V call is TRBV7-9, the J call TRBJ1-2, with D perhaps TRBD1 (6 bases). This CDR3 is built from 14 residues. The V end lost 5 bases, the J end lost 11 bases, and 21 bases lay between the germline ends. Looked up from germline, CDR1 is SEHNR and CDR2 is FQNEAQ (reference sequence). CDR3 region: CASSNLALEGGYTF. In nucleotides, the CDR3 is TGTGCCAGCAGCAATCTCGCTCTCGAAGGGGGGTACACCTTC.

This clonotype has ten or more counts. The genes are TRBV2 and TRBJ1-3; TRBD1 might be the D (5 bases). The V and J ends lost 3 bases and 3 bases respectively, with 9 bases between them. Germline V gene lookup returns CDR1 SNHLY and CDR2 FYNNEI. This CDR3 comprises 14 residues. The CDR3 nucleotides are TGTGCCAGCAGTGATGGGGGTGGTGGAAACACCATATATTTT. Residues: CASSDGGGGNTIYF.

The chain carries TRBV5-4 and TRBJ2-2; D remains ambiguous. In germline, CDR1 is SGHNT, CDR2 YYREEE (reference sequence). V was shortened by 3 bases and J by 4 bases, with 10 bases between the two germline ends. The CDR3 consists of 14 residues. The CDR3 loop is CASSSFPATGELFF. CDR3 bases: TGTGCCAGCAGCTCGTTTCCGGCCACCGGGGAGCTGTTTTTT.

This clonotype was counted at least ten times. The chain has TRBV2 and TRBJ2-7; 7 bases fit TRBD1. V was pared by 8 bases and J by 0 bases, with 7 bases of the junction left unmatched. Germline loops: CDR1 SNHLY, CDR2 FYNNEI. The CDR3 totals 14 residues. CDR3: CASLTGPSSYEQYF. CDR3 bases: TGTGCCAGCCTGACAGGGCCAAGCTCCTACGAGCAGTACTTC. The full variable domain, in which reference TRBV2 and TRBJ2-7 provide the parts outside the CDR3, is EPEVTQTPSHQVTQMGQEVILRCVPISNHLYFYWYRQILGQKVEFLVSFYNNEISEKSEIFDDQFSVERPDGSNFTLKIRSTKLEDSAMYFCASLTGPSSYEQYFGPGTRLTVT.

This clonotype was counted ten times or more. J is TRBJ2-7 and V is TRBV7-9; 9 nucleotides match TRBD1. The CDR3 spans 15 residues. Germline assignment: CDR1 SEHNR and CDR2 FQNEAQ (reference sequence). With 5 bases clipped from V and 2 bases from J, the junction kept 7 bases outside the gene matches. CDR3 in DNA: TGTGCCAGCAGCCCTACGAGGGACAGGGCCTACGAGCAGTACTTC. Protein product: CASSPTRDRAYEQYF. Full variable domain (remainder filled in from reference TRBV7-9 and TRBJ2-7): DTGVSQNPRHKITKRGQNVTFRCDPISEHNRLYWYRQTLGQGPEFLTYFQNEAQLEKSRLLSDRFSAERPKGSFSTLEIQRTEQGDSAMYLCASSPTRDRAYEQYFGPGTRLTVT.

This clonotype was counted many times. At one end the junction does not follow the germline gene, possibly because of a read error. The rearrangement joins TRBV7-7 to TRBJ2-5; no clear D gene. The CDR3 length is 14 residues. The germline V gene has CDR1 SSHAT and CDR2 FNYEAQ (reference sequence). The CDR3 nucleotides read TGTGCTAGCAGCTTCCGGACGTCTGCGGAGACCCAGTACTTC. Its translation: CASSFRTSAETQYF.

This chain links TRBV9 with TRBJ1-3; 9 bases are a match to TRBD1. V lost 4 bases, J lost 0 bases, and 5 bases stayed unmatched. From germline, CDR1 is SGDLS and CDR2 YYNGEE. The CDR3 length is 16 residues. The CDR3 region has the DNA TGTGCCAGCAGCTCCCGGGACAGGGCCTCTGGAAACACCATATATTTT. It specifies CASSSRDRASGNTIYF.